This T cell receptor (beta chain) was obtained from a study of radiation and T cells in renal cell carcinoma. Turning to the study itself: Nephrectomy followed 15 Gy stereotactic body radiation by 4 weeks.

Trimming took off 2 bases at V and 10 bases at J, with 32 bases between the two ends. The CDR3 spans 19 residues. Time point reported: baseline pretreatment blood. Treatment specified: 15 Gy SBRT to primary tumor, nephrectomy 4 weeks later. After SBRT, blood was collected at 2 and 4 weeks, plus baseline. Clones were sequenced by immunoSEQ multiplex PCR, and TCRdb holds only the in-frame ones, with some missing. Among about 130,000 clones, about 88% were seen once, and the ten largest hold more than 10%. Points on this clone: Its cognate antigen is unknown.

Study-wide results and caveats: In blood, top tumor clones expanded by 2 weeks, shrinking by 4. Without pretreatment biopsies, baseline tumor clonotype presence was undetermined.

The TCR was taken from a woman aged 45-65 years with renal cell carcinoma. The chain employs TRBV23-1 and TRBJ1-2; D possibly corresponds to TRBD1 (6 bases). TRBV23-1 is identified as an open reading frame with a role that is uncertain. The specimen comprised blood, sampled from a patient whose treatment included radiotherapy and nephrectomy. The CDR3 DNA reads as TGCGCCAGCAGTCAACCCCGTACGTATCACAGGGAGGCCGTCGTATCCTACACCTTC. This codes for CASSQPRTYHREAVVSYTF.